This entry is about one T cell receptor beta chain. In this sample, this clone turned up once. The clone's antigen remains unknown. There are no base qualities to consult, and no much larger clone falls within one base. The immunoSEQ Assay, a bias-controlled multiplex PCR, was used to amplify TCRbeta CDR3 regions from genomic DNA. Turning to the authors' computational methods: The number of nucleated cells in each sample was estimated from the amplification of reference gene primers within the assay. Sequence reads were collapsed and filtered to measure the absolute abundance of every unique TCRbeta CDR3 rearrangement. For each sample, productive Simpson clonality was calculated as the square root of Simpson's diversity index over productive rearrangements. Here the immuneACCESS table is served through TCRdb, limited to in-frame sequences with V and J called. Missing clones are a known gap in these copies; in checked studies unresolved V genes cover under half, and the rest lacks a known reason. V and J calls and clone size are as listed in that table; D and trimming were resolved from the DNA. This sample comprises approximately 270,000 clones, approximately 89% of them detected only once. Just under 9% of the sample is in the top ten clones.

This record belongs to a study of blood T cell repertoires in COVID-19 (dated by TCRdb to about 2020). Context from the whole study: Collaborator samples came from the United States, Italy and Spain and covered acute and convalescent phases of COVID-19. The prospective study material was composed of cDNA or gDNA derived from T cells, B-cell-depleted T cells, or PBMCs. Subjects who had been exposed to COVID-19, were actively infected with it, or had recovered from it provided the deeply sampled blood TCRbeta repertoires that made up the dataset. The repertoires were released in a freely available public database intended as a resource for research on the immune response to SARS-CoV-2. The samples were drawn from the first 160 participants of the ongoing ImmuneRACE study and from some 1,300 subjects provided by 6 global collaborators. A de-identified subject ID, COVID-19 status, age in years and sex were almost always included in the sample metadata. HLA class I and class II types, where available, came from metadata supplied by the sample provider rather than from assay-based typing.

General study outcomes and caveats: How much clinical and demographic metadata was included differed by source and by participant, and the metadata was provided uncurated.

The collaborating institutions used their own protocols to collect whole blood in K2EDTA tubes. For TCRbeta analysis, collaborators shipped samples in one of three forms: frozen whole blood, isolated PBMCs, or DNA extracted from either of those sample types. CDR1 and CDR2, looked up from the germline V gene, are SGHRS and YFSETQ. The junction shows trimming of 0 bases on V and 4 bases on J, plus 5 bases between the germline ends. The CDR3, from cysteine to phenylalanine, totals 13 residues. Of the read, only the CDR3 DNA is kept; its 39 bases are in frame from base 1. Sequencing used peripheral blood. The chain was built from TRBV5-1 and TRBJ2-1, with no D gene named confidently. This clonotype originated in a man aged 40-50 years with active or convalescent COVID-19. The DNA sequence is TGCGCCAGCAGCTTGGGAGTTTACAATGAGCAGTTCTTC. Its protein product is CASSLGVYNEQFF.